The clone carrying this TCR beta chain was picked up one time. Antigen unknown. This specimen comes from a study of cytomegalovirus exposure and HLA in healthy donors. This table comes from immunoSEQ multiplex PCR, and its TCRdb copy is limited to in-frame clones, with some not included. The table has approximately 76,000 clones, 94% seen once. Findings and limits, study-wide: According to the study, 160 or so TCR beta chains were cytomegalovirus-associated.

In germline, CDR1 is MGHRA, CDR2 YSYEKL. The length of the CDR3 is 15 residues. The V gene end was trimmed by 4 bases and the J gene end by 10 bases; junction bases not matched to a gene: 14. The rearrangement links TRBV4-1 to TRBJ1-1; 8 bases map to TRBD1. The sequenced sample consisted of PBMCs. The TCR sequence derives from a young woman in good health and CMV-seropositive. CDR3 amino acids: CASSPSLQGVSGAFF. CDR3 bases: TGCGCCAGCAGCCCCTCCCTACAGGGGGTAAGCGGAGCTTTCTTT.